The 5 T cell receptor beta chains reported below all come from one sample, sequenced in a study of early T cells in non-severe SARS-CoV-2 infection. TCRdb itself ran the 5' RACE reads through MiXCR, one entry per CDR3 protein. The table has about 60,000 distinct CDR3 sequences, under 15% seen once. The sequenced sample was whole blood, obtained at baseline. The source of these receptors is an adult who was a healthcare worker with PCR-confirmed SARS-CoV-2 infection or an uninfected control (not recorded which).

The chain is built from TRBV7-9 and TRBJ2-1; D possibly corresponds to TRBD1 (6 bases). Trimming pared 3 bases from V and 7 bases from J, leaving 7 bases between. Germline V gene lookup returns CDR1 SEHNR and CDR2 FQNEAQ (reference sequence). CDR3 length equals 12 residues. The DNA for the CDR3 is TGTGCCAGCAGCTTTACAGGGAATGAGCAGTTCTTC. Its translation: CASSFTGNEQFF.

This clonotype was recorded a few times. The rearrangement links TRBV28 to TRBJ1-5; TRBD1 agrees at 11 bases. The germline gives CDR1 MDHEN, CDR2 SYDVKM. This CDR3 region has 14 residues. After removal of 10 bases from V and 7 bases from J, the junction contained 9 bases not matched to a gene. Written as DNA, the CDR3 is TGTGCCACCGGAGGGACAGGGGGTCACCAGCCCCAGCATTTT. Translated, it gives CATGGTGGHQPQHF.

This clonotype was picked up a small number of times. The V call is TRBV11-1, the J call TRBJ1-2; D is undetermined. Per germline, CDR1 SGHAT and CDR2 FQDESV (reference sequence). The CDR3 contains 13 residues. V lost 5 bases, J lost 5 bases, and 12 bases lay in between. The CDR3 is CASSPSAGYGYTF. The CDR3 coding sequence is TGTGCCAGCAGCCCCAGCGCGGGGTATGGCTACACCTTC.

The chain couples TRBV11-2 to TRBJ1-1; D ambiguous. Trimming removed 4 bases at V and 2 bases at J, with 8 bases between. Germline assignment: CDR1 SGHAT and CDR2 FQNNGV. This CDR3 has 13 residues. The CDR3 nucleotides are TGTGCCAGCAGCTGGGGAAGAAACACTGAAGCTTTCTTT. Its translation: CASSWGRNTEAFF.

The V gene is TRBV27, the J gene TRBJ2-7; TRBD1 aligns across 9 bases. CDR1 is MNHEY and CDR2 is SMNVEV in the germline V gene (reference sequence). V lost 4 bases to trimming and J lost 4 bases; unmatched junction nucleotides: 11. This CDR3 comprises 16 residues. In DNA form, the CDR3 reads TGTGCCAGCAGTTCTCCGGGACAGGGATTTGCGTACGAGCAGTACTTC. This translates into CASSSPGQGFAYEQYF.